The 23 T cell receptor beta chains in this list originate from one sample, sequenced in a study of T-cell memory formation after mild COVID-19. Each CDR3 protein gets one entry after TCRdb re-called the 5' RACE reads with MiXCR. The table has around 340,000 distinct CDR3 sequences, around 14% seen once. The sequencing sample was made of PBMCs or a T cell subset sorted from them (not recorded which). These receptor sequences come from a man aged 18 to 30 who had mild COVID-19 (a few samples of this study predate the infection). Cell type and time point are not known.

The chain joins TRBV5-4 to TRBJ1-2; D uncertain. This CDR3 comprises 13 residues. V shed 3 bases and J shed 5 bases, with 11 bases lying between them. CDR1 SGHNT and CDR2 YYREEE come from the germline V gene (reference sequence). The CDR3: CASSSYGDYGYTF. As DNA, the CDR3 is TGTGCCAGCAGCTCATACGGGGATTATGGCTACACCTTC.

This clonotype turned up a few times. The CDR3 bases are TGTGCCAGCAGCTTGGGTCCGGGAGTCCACGAGCAGTACGTC. Translation gives CASSLGPGVHEQYV. This chain uses TRBV5-5 with TRBJ2-7; D is possibly TRBD2 (6 bases). The CDR3 spans 14 residues. Trimming shortened V by 0 bases and J by 5 bases, and 12 bases separated the two germline ends. Germline V gene sequence: CDR1 SGHKS, CDR2 YYEKEE (reference sequence).

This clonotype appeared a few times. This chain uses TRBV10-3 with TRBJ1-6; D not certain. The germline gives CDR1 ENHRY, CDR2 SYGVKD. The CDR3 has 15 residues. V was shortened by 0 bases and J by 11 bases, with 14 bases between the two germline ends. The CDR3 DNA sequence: TGTGCCATCAGTGAGTCGATGAAGGGTTGGCCACCCCTCCACTTT. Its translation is CAISESMKGWPPLHF.

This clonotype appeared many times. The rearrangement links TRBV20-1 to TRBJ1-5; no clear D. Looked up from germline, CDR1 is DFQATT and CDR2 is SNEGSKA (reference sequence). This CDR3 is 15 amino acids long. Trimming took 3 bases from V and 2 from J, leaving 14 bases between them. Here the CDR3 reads CSASYGRGGNQPQHF. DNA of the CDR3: TGCAGTGCTAGTTATGGACGTGGGGGCAATCAGCCCCAGCATTTT.

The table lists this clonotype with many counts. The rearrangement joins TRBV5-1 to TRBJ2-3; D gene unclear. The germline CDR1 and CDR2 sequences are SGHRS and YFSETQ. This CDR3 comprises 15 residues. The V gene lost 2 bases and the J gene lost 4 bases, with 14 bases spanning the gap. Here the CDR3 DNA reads TGCGCCAGCAGCTTAGGTTCGGGTAGGGCAGATACGCAGTATTTT. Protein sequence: CASSLGSGRADTQYF.

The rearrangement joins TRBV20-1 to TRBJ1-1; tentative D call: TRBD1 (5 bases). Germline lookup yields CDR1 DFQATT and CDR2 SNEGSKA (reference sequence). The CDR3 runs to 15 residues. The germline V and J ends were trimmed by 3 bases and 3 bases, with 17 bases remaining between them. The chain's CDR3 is CSARGTVGAHTEAFF. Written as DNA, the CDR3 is TGCAGTGCTAGGGGCACGGTCGGGGCCCACACTGAAGCTTTCTTT.

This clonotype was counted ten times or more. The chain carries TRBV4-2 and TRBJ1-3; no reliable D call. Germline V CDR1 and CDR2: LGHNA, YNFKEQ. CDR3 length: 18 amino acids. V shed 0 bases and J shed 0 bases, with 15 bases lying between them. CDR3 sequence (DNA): TGTGCCAGCAGCCAAGATCTTACAGCCCGCCGCTCTGGAAACACCATATATTTT. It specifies CASSQDLTARRSGNTIYF.

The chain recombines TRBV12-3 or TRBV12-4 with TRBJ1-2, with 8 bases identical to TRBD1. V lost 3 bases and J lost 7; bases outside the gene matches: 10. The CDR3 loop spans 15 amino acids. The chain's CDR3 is CASSFLFQGASGYTF. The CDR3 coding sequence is TGTGCCAGCAGTTTTTTGTTCCAGGGGGCTTCTGGCTACACCTTC.

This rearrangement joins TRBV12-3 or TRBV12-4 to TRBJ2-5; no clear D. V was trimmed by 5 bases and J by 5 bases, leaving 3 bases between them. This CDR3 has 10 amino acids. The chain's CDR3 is CASSNETQYF. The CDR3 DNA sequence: TGTGCCAGCAGTAATGAGACCCAGTACTTC.

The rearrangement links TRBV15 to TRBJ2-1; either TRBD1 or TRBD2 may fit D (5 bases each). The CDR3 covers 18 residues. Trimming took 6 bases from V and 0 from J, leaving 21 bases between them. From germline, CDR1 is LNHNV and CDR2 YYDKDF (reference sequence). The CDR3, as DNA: TGTGCCACCAGTACCCCCGGGAAGGGGACGAGCTCCTACAATGAGCAGTTCTTC. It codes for CATSTPGKGTSSYNEQFF. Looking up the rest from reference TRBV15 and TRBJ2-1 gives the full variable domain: DAMVIQNPRYQVTQFGKPVTLSCSQTLNHNVMYWYQQKSSQAPKLLFHYYDKDFNNEADTPDNFQSRRPNTSFCFLDIRSPGLGDTAMYLCATSTPGKGTSSYNEQFFGPGTRLTVL.

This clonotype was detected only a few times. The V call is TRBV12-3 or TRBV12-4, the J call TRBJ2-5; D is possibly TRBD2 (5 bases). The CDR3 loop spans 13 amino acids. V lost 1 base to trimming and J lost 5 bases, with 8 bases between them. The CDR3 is CASSLGTWETQYF. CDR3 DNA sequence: TGTGCCAGCAGTTTAGGGACTTGGGAGACCCAGTACTTC.

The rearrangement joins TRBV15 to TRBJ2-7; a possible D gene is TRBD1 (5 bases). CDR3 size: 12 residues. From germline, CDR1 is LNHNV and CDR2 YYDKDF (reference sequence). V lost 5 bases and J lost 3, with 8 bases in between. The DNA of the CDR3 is TGTGCCACCAGCCCAACAGGCTACGAGCAGTACGTC. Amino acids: CATSPTGYEQYV.

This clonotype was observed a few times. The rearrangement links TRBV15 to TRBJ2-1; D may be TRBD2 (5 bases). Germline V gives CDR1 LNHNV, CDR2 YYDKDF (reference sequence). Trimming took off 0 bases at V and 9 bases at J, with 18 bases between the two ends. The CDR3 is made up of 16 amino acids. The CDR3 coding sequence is TGTGCCACCAGCAGAGACGGGATGTCTCGCCGGGGTGAGCAGTTCTTC. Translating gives CATSRDGMSRRGEQFF. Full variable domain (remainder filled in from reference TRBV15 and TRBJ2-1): DAMVIQNPRYQVTQFGKPVTLSCSQTLNHNVMYWYQQKSSQAPKLLFHYYDKDFNNEADTPDNFQSRRPNTSFCFLDIRSPGLGDTAMYLCATSRDGMSRRGEQFFGPGTRLTVL.

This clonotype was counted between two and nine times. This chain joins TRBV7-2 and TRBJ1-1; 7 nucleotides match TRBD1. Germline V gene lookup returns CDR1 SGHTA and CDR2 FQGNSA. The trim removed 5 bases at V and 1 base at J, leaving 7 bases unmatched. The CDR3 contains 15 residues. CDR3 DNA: TGTGCCAGCAGCCCCAACAGGGGTTGGAACACTGAAGCTTTCTTT. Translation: CASSPNRGWNTEAFF.

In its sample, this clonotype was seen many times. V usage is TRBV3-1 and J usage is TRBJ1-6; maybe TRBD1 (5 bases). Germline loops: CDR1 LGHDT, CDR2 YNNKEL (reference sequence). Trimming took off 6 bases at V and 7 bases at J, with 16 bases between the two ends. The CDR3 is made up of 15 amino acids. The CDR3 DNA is TGTGCCAGCAGTCCACCAGCGGGGACGAATTCACCCCTCCACTTT. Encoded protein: CASSPPAGTNSPLHF.

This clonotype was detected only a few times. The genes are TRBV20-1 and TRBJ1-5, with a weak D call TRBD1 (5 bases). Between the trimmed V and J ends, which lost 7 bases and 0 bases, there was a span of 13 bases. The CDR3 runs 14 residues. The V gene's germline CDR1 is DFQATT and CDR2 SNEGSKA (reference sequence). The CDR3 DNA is TGCAGTGGCACGACAGTTTTTAGCAATCAGCCCCAGCATTTT. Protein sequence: CSGTTVFSNQPQHF.

CDR3 sequence reads: CASSQRSYEQYV. Written as DNA, the CDR3 is TGTGCCAGCAGTCAGAGATCCTACGAGCAGTACGTC. The chain joins TRBV6-6 to TRBJ2-7, with D uncertain. The V gene's germline CDR1 is MNHNY and CDR2 SVGAGI (reference sequence). V shed 5 bases and J shed 1 base, with 6 bases lying between them. The CDR3 totals 12 residues.

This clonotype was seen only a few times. The CDR3 spells CASSLETGGMSDTQYF. The CDR3 coding sequence is TGTGCCAGCAGCTTAGAGACAGGGGGAATGTCAGATACGCAGTATTTT. This chain connects TRBV7-9 to TRBJ2-3, with 9 positions matching TRBD1. Germline V gene sequence: CDR1 SEHNR, CDR2 FQNEAQ (reference sequence). V lost 1 base and J lost 4; bases outside the gene matches: 6. CDR3 length equals 16 residues.

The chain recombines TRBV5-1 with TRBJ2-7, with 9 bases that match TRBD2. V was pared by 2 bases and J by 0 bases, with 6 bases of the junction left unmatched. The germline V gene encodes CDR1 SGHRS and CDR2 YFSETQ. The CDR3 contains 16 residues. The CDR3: CASSFPLAGSSYEQYF. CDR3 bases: TGCGCCAGCAGCTTCCCCCTAGCGGGGAGCTCCTACGAGCAGTACTTC.

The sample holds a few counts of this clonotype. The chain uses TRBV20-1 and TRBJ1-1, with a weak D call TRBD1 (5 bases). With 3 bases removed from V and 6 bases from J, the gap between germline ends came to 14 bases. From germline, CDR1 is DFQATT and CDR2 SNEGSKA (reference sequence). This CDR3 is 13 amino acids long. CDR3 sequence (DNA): TGCAGTGCTAGCTGGGGGGATCGCCCTGAAGCTTTCTTT. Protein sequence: CSASWGDRPEAFF.

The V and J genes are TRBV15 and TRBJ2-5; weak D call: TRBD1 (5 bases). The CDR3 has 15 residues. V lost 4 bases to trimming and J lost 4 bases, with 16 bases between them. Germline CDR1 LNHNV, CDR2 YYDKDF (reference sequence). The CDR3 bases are TGTGCCACCAGCAAAACGCAGGGTTTCGGAGAGACCCAGTACTTC. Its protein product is CATSKTQGFGETQYF.

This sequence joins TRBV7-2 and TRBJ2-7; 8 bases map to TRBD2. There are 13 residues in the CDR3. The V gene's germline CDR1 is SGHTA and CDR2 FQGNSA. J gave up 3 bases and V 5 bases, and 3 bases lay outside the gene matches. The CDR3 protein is CASSRGGRYEQYF. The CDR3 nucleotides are TGTGCCAGCAGCCGGGGGGGGCGCTACGAGCAGTACTTC.

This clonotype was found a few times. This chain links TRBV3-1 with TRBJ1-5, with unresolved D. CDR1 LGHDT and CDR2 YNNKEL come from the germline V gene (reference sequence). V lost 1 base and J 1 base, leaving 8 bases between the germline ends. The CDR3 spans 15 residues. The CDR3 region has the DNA TGTGCCAGCAGCCAAGGGGCTTTAAGCAATCAGCCCCAGCATTTT. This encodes CASSQGALSNQPQHF.